The 19 T cell receptor beta chains listed next were all sequenced from one sample in a study of CD8+ T cells in alopecia areata. RNA was isolated and reverse transcribed to cDNA, the sequencing template. The data were produced by immunoSEQ multiplex PCR, yet TCRdb's version contains in-frame clones alone and is incomplete. Seen here are around 150,000 clones, approximately 57% observed once, and the top ten hold approximately 15%. The treatment here: oral pan-JAK inhibitor, 5-10 mg twice daily. The input for sequencing was CD4+ T cells sorted from blood, taken at week 24, from a patient treated with tofacitinib. These receptors all stem from a human donor with alopecia areata.

V usage is TRBV4-1 and J usage is TRBJ2-7; 10 nucleotides align to TRBD1. This CDR3 contains 15 residues. Germline values: CDR1 MGHRA, CDR2 YSYEKL. Unmatched junction bases numbered 3, after V lost 4 bases and J lost 0 bases. Here the CDR3 DNA reads TGCGCCAGCAGCCTCAGGACAGGGGGCTCCTACGAGCAGTACTTC. Its translation: CASSLRTGGSYEQYF.

The rearrangement links TRBV30 to TRBJ1-5; D is uncertain. The CDR3 contains 14 residues. Trimming stripped 1 base from V and 0 bases from J, with 7 bases between. The germline V gene has CDR1 GTSNPN and CDR2 SVGIG (reference sequence). In DNA form, the CDR3 reads TGTGCCTGGAGTGCCATACATAGCAATCAGCCCCAGCATTTT. Translation: CAWSAIHSNQPQHF.

This clone turned up a few times. Germline is not matched at one junction end, which may reflect a read error. Other DNA sequences in this sample translate to the same CDR3. The V gene is TRBV4-1, the J gene TRBJ2-3; possible D gene TRBD1, 6 bases. This CDR3 is built from 16 residues. Germline V lookup: CDR1 MGHRA, CDR2 YSYEKL. CDR3 nucleotide sequence: TGTGCCAGCAGCCAAAGTGGGGGCCGAAGCACAGATACGCAGTATTTT. It specifies CASSQSGGRSTDTQYF.

The genes are TRBV30 and TRBJ1-2; 8 bases map to TRBD1. There are 13 residues in the CDR3. V trimming: 4 bases; J trimming: 8 bases; junction bases outside the gene matches: 9. Germline V gene sequence: CDR1 GTSNPN, CDR2 SVGIG (reference sequence). Here the CDR3 DNA reads TGTGCCTGGATATTTGGACAGGGAAAAGGCTACACCTTC. This translates into CAWIFGQGKGYTF.

In its sample, this clone was seen a few times. The J gene is TRBJ1-3, the V gene TRBV5-5, with 7 bases fitting TRBD1. Germline loops: CDR1 SGHKS, CDR2 YYEKEE (reference sequence). J lost 0 bases, V lost 4 bases, and 13 bases had no gene match. The CDR3 has 18 residues. CDR3 DNA sequence: TGTGCCAGCAGCCGCACCGCTCAGGGGGGCAACTCTGGAAACACCATATATTTT. Encoded protein: CASSRTAQGGNSGNTIYF.

This chain's CDR3 is CASSVGGRGGYEQYF. CDR3 DNA: TGTGCCAGCAGTGTTGGAGGTCGTGGAGGATACGAGCAGTACTTC. The genes are TRBV2 and TRBJ2-7, with a weak D call TRBD2 (5 bases). CDR1 is SNHLY and CDR2 is FYNNEI in the germline V gene. The CDR3 runs to 15 residues. The ends were cut back, 4 bases at V and 4 bases at J, with 17 bases in the middle.

J is TRBJ1-5 and V is TRBV27; 7 bases fit TRBD1. V shed 3 bases and J 4 bases; nucleotides not matched to a gene: 6. From germline, CDR1 is MNHEY and CDR2 SMNVEV (reference sequence). The CDR3 is 15 amino acids. The DNA for the CDR3 is TGTGCCAGCAGTTTCTTGGACAGGTTGAATCAGCCCCAGCATTTT. This gives the protein CASSFLDRLNQPQHF.

The chain is built from TRBV10-3 and TRBJ2-5, with D possibly TRBD1 on 6 matching bases. The CDR3 runs 14 residues. V was shortened by 10 bases and J by 1 base, with 16 bases between the two germline ends. Germline loops: CDR1 ENHRY, CDR2 SYGVKD. This CDR3 is CATFQGFGQETQYF. Here the CDR3 DNA reads TGTGCCACCTTTCAGGGGTTTGGCCAAGAGACCCAGTACTTC.

This clone was picked up one time. The chain recombines TRBV15 with TRBJ1-2; 7 nucleotides match TRBD1. Losses at the gene ends were 2 bases for V and 4 bases for J; bases not matched to a gene: 4. Germline V gives CDR1 LNHNV, CDR2 YYDKDF (reference sequence). The CDR3 runs to 14 residues. CDR3 bases: TGTGCCACCAGCAGAACACAGGGGAGCTATGGCTACACCTTC. Translated: CATSRTQGSYGYTF.

The rearrangement joins TRBV11-2 to TRBJ2-3; D may be TRBD2 (5 bases). This CDR3 is built from 12 residues. V lost 4 bases and J lost 5, with 7 bases in between. Germline CDR1 and CDR2: SGHAT and FQNNGV. DNA for the CDR3: TGTGCCAGCAGCTCAGGAGGAGATACGCAGTATTTT. Protein: CASSSGGDTQYF. The whole variable domain, filled in from reference TRBV11-2 and TRBJ2-3, reads EAGVAQSPRYKIIEKRQSVAFWCNPISGHATLYWYQQILGQGPKLLIQFQNNGVVDDSQLPKDRFSAERLKGVDSTLKIQPAKLEDSAVYLCASSSGGDTQYFGPGTRLTVL.

Regarding this clone: The junction shows a germline mismatch at one end, possibly a read error. The V and J genes are TRBV5-1 and TRBJ2-5; D may match TRBD1 or TRBD2 (5 bases each). The CDR3 totals 13 residues. CDR1 is SGHRS, CDR2 YFSETQ, per germline. The CDR3 coding sequence is TGCGCCAGCACCTTGGGGGTCCAAGAGACCCAGTACTTC. It specifies CASTLGVQETQYF.

The V and J genes are TRBV29-1 and TRBJ1-5, with 9 bases matching TRBD1. CDR3 length: 14 amino acids. CDR1 is SQVTM and CDR2 is ANQGSEA in the germline V gene. Losses at the gene ends were 6 bases for V and 4 bases for J; bases not matched to a gene: 7. CDR3 in amino acids: CSVASGTGNQPQHF. CDR3 nucleotides: TGCAGCGTCGCCTCCGGGACAGGGAATCAGCCCCAGCATTTT.

The chain has TRBV29-1 and TRBJ2-7; D not certain. The ends were cut back, 6 bases at V and 4 bases at J, with 10 bases in the middle. The CDR3 covers 11 residues. Germline CDR1 SQVTM, CDR2 ANQGSEA. The CDR3 region is CSVTDRYEQYF. Written as DNA, the CDR3 is TGCAGCGTGACCGACCGATACGAGCAGTACTTC.

In its sample, this clone was seen many times. V usage is TRBV27 and J usage is TRBJ2-5; 11 nucleotides match TRBD1. The J segment lost 5 bases and the V segment lost 6 bases, leaving 8 bases of the junction unmatched. Germline CDR1 reads MNHEY; CDR2 reads SMNVEV (reference sequence). This CDR3 comprises 15 residues. The CDR3 nucleotides are TGTGCCAGCAGCTGGGACAGGGGGGCCGAGGAGACCCAGTACTTC. It specifies CASSWDRGAEETQYF.

The sample holds one count of this clone. The rearrangement joins TRBV2 to TRBJ2-5, with 7 bases that match TRBD1. The CDR3 runs to 14 residues. J was trimmed by 4 bases and V by 5 bases; bases with no gene match: 7. Germline V CDR1 and CDR2: SNHLY, FYNNEI. Here the CDR3 reads CASSLQGWGETQYF. DNA for the CDR3: TGTGCCAGCAGTTTACAGGGGTGGGGAGAGACCCAGTACTTC. The entire variable domain, with the rest obtained from reference TRBV2 and TRBJ2-5, is as follows: EPEVTQTPSHQVTQMGQEVILRCVPISNHLYFYWYRQILGQKVEFLVSFYNNEISEKSEIFDDQFSVERPDGSNFTLKIRSTKLEDSAMYFCASSLQGWGETQYFGPGTRLLVL.

The chain joins TRBV19 to TRBJ2-6; D is unclear. V lost 7 bases, J lost 4 bases, and 8 bases lay in between. CDR1 is LNHDA and CDR2 is SQIVND in the germline V gene (reference sequence). The CDR3 is 13 residues long. The CDR3 DNA is TGTGCCAGTAACAGTTTCGGGGCCAACGTCCTGACTTTC. Its protein is CASNSFGANVLTF. Combining the CDR3 with reference TRBV19 and TRBJ2-6 gives the whole variable domain DGGITQSPKYLFRKEGQNVTLSCEQNLNHDAMYWYRQDPGQGLRLIYYSQIVNDFQKGDIAEGYSVSREKKESFPLTVTSAQKNPTAFYLCASNSFGANVLTFGAGSRLTVL.

CDR3 sequence: CASSRGQGAIGYTF. CDR3 DNA sequence: TGTGCCAGCAGCCGAGGACAGGGGGCTATTGGCTACACCTTC. The genes are TRBV27 and TRBJ1-2; 11 bases are shared with TRBD1. CDR3 length: 14 residues. Germline assignment: CDR1 MNHEY and CDR2 SMNVEV (reference sequence). The J segment lost 7 bases and the V segment lost 6 bases, leaving 7 bases of the junction unmatched.

This chain uses TRBV18 with TRBJ1-1, with 7 bases lining up with TRBD1. Germline lookup yields CDR1 KGHSH and CDR2 LQKENI. V gave up 3 bases and J gave up 5 bases; unmatched junction bases: 3. There are 13 residues in the CDR3. CDR3 sequence (DNA): TGTGCCAGCTCACCCCTGGACAGGACTGAAGCTTTCTTT. It codes for CASSPLDRTEAFF. Drawing the rest from reference TRBV18 and TRBJ1-1, the complete variable domain is NAGVMQNPRHLVRRRGQEARLRCSPMKGHSHVYWYRQLPEEGLKFMVYLQKENIIDESGMPKERFSAEFPKEGPSILRIQQVVRGDSAAYFCASSPLDRTEAFFGQGTRLTVV.

Worth noting for this clone: A junction boundary mismatches the germline segment, possibly from a read error. This chain connects TRBV7-9 to TRBJ2-2; D is perhaps TRBD1 (5 bases). The CDR3 totals 16 residues. Per the germline V gene, CDR1 is SEHNR and CDR2 is FQNEAQ (reference sequence). The CDR3 DNA sequence: TGTGCCAGCAGTCAGTATACAGGATCAGGCACCCGGGAGCTGTTTTTT. Translation gives CASSQYTGSGTRELFF.